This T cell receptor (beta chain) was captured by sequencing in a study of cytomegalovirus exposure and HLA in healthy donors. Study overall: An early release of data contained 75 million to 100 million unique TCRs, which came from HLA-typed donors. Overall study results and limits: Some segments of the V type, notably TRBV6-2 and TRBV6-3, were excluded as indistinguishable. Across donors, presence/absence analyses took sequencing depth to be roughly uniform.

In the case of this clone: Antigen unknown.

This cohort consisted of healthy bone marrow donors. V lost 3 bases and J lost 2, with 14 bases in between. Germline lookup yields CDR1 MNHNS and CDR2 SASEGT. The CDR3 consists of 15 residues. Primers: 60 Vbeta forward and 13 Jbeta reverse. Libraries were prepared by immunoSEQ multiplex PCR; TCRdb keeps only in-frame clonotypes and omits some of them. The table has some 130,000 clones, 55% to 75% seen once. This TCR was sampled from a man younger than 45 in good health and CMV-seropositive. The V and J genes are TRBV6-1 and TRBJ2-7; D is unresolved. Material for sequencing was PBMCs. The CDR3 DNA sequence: TGTGCCAGCAGTGAGGCCGATGACATTCCCTACGAGCAGTACTTC. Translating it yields CASSEADDIPYEQYF.